This T cell receptor beta chain came from a study of blood T cell repertoires in COVID-19. Per the original methods: Using reference gene primer amplification, nucleated cell counts were estimated. The repertoire was sequenced with immunoSEQ multiplex PCR; TCRdb's copy has only in-frame clones and lacks some. V and J calls and clone size are those listed in that table; D and trimming were worked out from the DNA. The sample records roughly 220,000 clones, around four fifths being singletons. This CDR3 has 13 residues. The V end lost 6 bases, the J end lost 7 bases, and 10 bases lay between the germline ends. CDR1 SNHLY and CDR2 FYNNEI come from the germline V gene.

Sample: peripheral blood. The rearrangement joins TRBV2 to TRBJ1-6; D is undetermined. This sequence was found in a young man with active or convalescent COVID-19. In nucleotides, the CDR3 is TGTGCCAGCAGGGTGGCATGGAATTCACCCCTCCACTTT. The encoded protein is CASRVAWNSPLHF.